This T cell receptor beta chain emerged from a study of CXCR3-negative and CXCR3-positive naive CD8 T cells. Findings and limits, study-wide: Comparison of naive cells showed more hydrophobic TRB CDR3s in CXCR3-positive than in CXCR3-negative naive cells.

CD45RO-CCR7+CD27+CD95- marked naive CD8+ T cells. The germline V gene encodes CDR1 SQVTM and CDR2 ANQGSEA. The length of the CDR3 is 13 residues. In the case of this clonotype: Its specificity is not known.

UMI-labeled 5' RACE yielded the TRB cDNA libraries. TCRdb reprocessed the 5' RACE reads and reports one entry per CDR3 protein, with no DNA. Its listing shows about 39,000 distinct CDR3 sequences. Sequences were obtained from naive CXCR3- CD8+ T cells from blood. The subset is: CD45RO-CCR7+CD27+CD95- naive CD8+ T cells lacking CXCR3 (TNR3-). The receptor comes from a human donor in good health. Some clones in this sample may be carry-over from other donors' samples. The chain couples TRBV29-1 to TRBJ2-7. Here the CDR3 reads CSVEDGSSYEQYF.